These 20 T cell receptor beta chains share one sample of origin, sequenced in a study of Ad26.COV2.S vaccination and SARS-CoV-2 variants. Described treatment: about 20 received Ad26.COV2.S at low or high dose, single or two shots; about five received placebo; per-sample allocation not given. Sampling was performed 63 days after the first vaccine or placebo injection. The method was immunoSEQ multiplex PCR; TCRdb's version includes in-frame clones alone and lacks a portion of them. The profile shows about 330,000 clones, almost 90% of them singletons. The source was peripheral blood, collected in a trial of Ad26.COV2.S vaccine versus placebo. Source of these receptors: a person aged 18-65 years who received the Ad26.COV2.S COVID-19 vaccine or a placebo.

This clone showed up just a few times. Different DNA sequences within this sample yield the same CDR3. This sequence joins TRBV30 and TRBJ1-5, with 8 bases aligning to TRBD1. CDR1 is GTSNPN and CDR2 is SVGIG in the germline V gene (reference sequence). CDR3 length equals 13 residues. Unmatched junction bases numbered 0, after V lost 1 base and J lost 4 bases. CDR3 nucleotide sequence: TGTGCCTGGAGTGGGACAGGGAATCAGCCCCAGCATTTT. It specifies CAWSGTGNQPQHF.

The chain employs TRBV5-1 and TRBJ1-1; D is uncertain. The CDR3 extends over 14 amino acids. The V and J ends lost 4 bases and 1 base respectively, with 11 bases between them. The germline CDR1 and CDR2 sequences are SGHRS and YFSETQ. The CDR3 region has the DNA TGCGCCAGCAGCCCCCAGACGGGGAACACTGAAGCTTTCTTT. This encodes CASSPQTGNTEAFF.

The V gene is TRBV27, the J gene TRBJ1-5; D not resolved. Germline CDR1 reads MNHEY; CDR2 reads SMNVEV (reference sequence). Between the trimmed V and J ends, which lost 5 bases and 2 bases, there was a span of 16 bases. The CDR3 runs to 16 residues. The CDR3 sequence is CASSPWPNSGNQPQHF. The DNA for the CDR3 is TGTGCCAGCAGTCCATGGCCAAACTCGGGCAATCAGCCCCAGCATTTT.

The J gene is TRBJ2-1, the V gene TRBV5-4, with D possibly matching TRBD2 (6 bases). There are 13 residues in the CDR3. Germline V gives CDR1 SGHNT, CDR2 YYREEE (reference sequence). Trimming pared 1 base from V and 7 bases from J, leaving 9 bases between. The CDR3 loop reads CASSLREMNEQFF. CDR3 DNA sequence: TGTGCCAGCAGCTTGCGGGAGATGAATGAGCAGTTCTTC.

The V and J genes are TRBV5-8 and TRBJ1-1; D remains unclear. The germline V gene has CDR1 SGHTS and CDR2 YDEGEE. The CDR3 is 11 residues long. Between the trimmed V and J ends, which lost 3 bases and 8 bases, there was a span of 8 bases. The CDR3 reads CASSSVVEAFF. The CDR3 DNA reads as TGTGCCAGCAGCTCGGTAGTAGAAGCTTTCTTT.

The genes are TRBV28 and TRBJ1-3; D remains ambiguous. The CDR3 extends over 15 amino acids. V gave up 8 bases and J gave up 2 bases, with 16 bases separating them. In germline, CDR1 is MDHEN, CDR2 SYDVKM. The CDR3 DNA reads as TGTGCCAGCGGTTACCTAAGGAAAGCTGGAAACACCATATATTTT. Its protein is CASGYLRKAGNTIYF.

The chain combines TRBV7-2 with TRBJ2-6; no definite D call. Germline CDR1 and CDR2: SGHTA and FQGNSA. Trimming took off 5 bases at V and 2 bases at J, with 19 bases between the two ends. The CDR3 has 18 residues. The CDR3 loop is CASSPLVLTAAGANVLTF. The DNA for the CDR3 is TGTGCCAGCAGCCCCTTGGTCCTTACCGCTGCTGGGGCCAACGTCCTGACTTTC.

Written as DNA, the CDR3 is TGTGCCAGCACCAACCTAGTTCTACATCAGGGATCCCCCTACGAGCAGTACGTC. This gives the protein CASTNLVLHQGSPYEQYV. The chain has TRBV7-9 and TRBJ2-7; D may be TRBD1 (5 bases). V was shortened by 7 bases and J by 2 bases, with 27 bases between the two germline ends. This CDR3 is built from 18 residues. CDR1 is SEHNR, CDR2 FQNEAQ, per germline (reference sequence).

The chain combines TRBV2 with TRBJ2-7; D might be TRBD1 (6 bases). This CDR3 spans 14 amino acids. With 1 base removed from V and 6 bases from J, the gap between germline ends came to 13 bases. CDR1 is SNHLY and CDR2 is FYNNEI in the germline V gene. DNA of the CDR3: TGTGCCAGCAGTGAAGGGAACAGGGTCGGCGAGCAGTACTTC. This gives the protein CASSEGNRVGEQYF. Full variable domain (missing parts from reference TRBV2 and TRBJ2-7): EPEVTQTPSHQVTQMGQEVILRCVPISNHLYFYWYRQILGQKVEFLVSFYNNEISEKSEIFDDQFSVERPDGSNFTLKIRSTKLEDSAMYFCASSEGNRVGEQYFGPGTRLTVT.

This chain connects TRBV12-3 or TRBV12-4 to TRBJ1-2, with TRBD1 as a possible D gene (6 bases). The CDR3 loop spans 12 amino acids. Trimming shortened V by 5 bases and J by 4 bases, and 8 bases separated the two germline ends. The CDR3, as DNA: TGTGCCAGCAGTGGACAGACCTATGGCTACACCTTC. It yields the protein CASSGQTYGYTF.

The rearrangement uses TRBV7-3 and TRBJ2-3; no definite D call. The CDR3 is 14 amino acids. V lost 5 bases and J 2 bases, leaving 11 bases between the germline ends. In germline, CDR1 is SGHTA, CDR2 FQGTGA. The CDR3 DNA is TGTGCCAGCAGCCCCTCAAGTTACACAGATACGCAGTATTTT. Translating gives CASSPSSYTDTQYF.

V is TRBV5-1 and J is TRBJ1-1; no reliable D call. The V gene lost 7 bases and the J gene lost 3 bases, with 19 bases spanning the gap. The length of the CDR3 is 15 residues. Germline values: CDR1 SGHRS, CDR2 YFSETQ. The CDR3 loop is CASGLLSGEHTEAFF. CDR3 sequence (DNA): TGCGCCAGCGGACTACTTTCCGGTGAACACACTGAAGCTTTCTTT.

This clone was seen only a few times. The chain uses TRBV25-1 and TRBJ2-6; no definite D call. V was clipped by 3 bases and J by 4 bases, with 10 bases between them. Germline loops: CDR1 MGHDK, CDR2 SYGVNS. The CDR3 runs to 15 residues. CDR3 bases: TGTGCCAGCAGTGAGGCGATCCGCGGGGCCAACGTCCTGACTTTC. Residues: CASSEAIRGANVLTF.

This chain connects TRBV9 to TRBJ1-2; D is uncertain. The CDR3 runs 14 residues. Germline CDR1 SGDLS, CDR2 YYNGEE. Trimming took off 0 bases at V and 6 bases at J, with 12 bases between the two ends. Written as DNA, the CDR3 is TGTGCCAGCAGCGTAGGGAACAGTGGGGATGGCTACACCTTC. As protein: CASSVGNSGDGYTF.

This sequence joins TRBV6-4 and TRBJ2-3, with TRBD2 matching 7 bases. Unmatched junction bases numbered 5, after V lost 3 bases and J lost 5 bases. Per the germline V gene, CDR1 is MRHNA and CDR2 is SNTAGT. There are 14 residues in the CDR3. In DNA form, the CDR3 reads TGTGCCAGCAGTGAGCTCGCGGGAGTAGATACGCAGTATTTT. Its translation is CASSELAGVDTQYF.

The chain uses TRBV12-3 or TRBV12-4 and TRBJ1-1, with D tentatively TRBD1 (6 bases). Trimming removed 7 bases from V and 2 bases from J, with 8 bases in between. The CDR3 runs to 12 residues. The CDR3 DNA reads as TGTGCCAGCAAACAGGGTAACACTGAAGCTTTCTTT. It specifies CASKQGNTEAFF.

The chain links TRBV10-3 to TRBJ2-5; D gene unclear. CDR1 and CDR2 (germline): ENHRY, SYGVKD. This CDR3 has 13 residues. V was clipped by 3 bases and J by 2 bases, with 7 bases between them. CDR3 DNA: TGTGCCATCAGTGATCACGGACAAGAGACCCAGTACTTC. Its protein is CAISDHGQETQYF.

V is TRBV6-1 and J is TRBJ1-1; TRBD1 matches at 10 bases. Trimming removed 1 base from V and 4 bases from J; junction bases left unmatched: 3. Germline V gives CDR1 MNHNS, CDR2 SASEGT. This CDR3 comprises 15 residues. The CDR3 sequence is CASSEVTGGRTEAFF. The CDR3 DNA reads as TGTGCCAGCAGTGAAGTGACAGGGGGCCGCACTGAAGCTTTCTTT.

The count of this clone is one. The rearrangement joins TRBV5-5 to TRBJ2-6; tentatively, D is TRBD1 (6 bases). Trimming cost V 1 base and J 2 bases, with 13 bases left between them. The CDR3 is 17 residues long. CDR1 SGHKS and CDR2 YYEKEE come from the germline V gene (reference sequence). CDR3 coding DNA: TGTGCCAGCAGCTTGATACAGGGTGGGGCTGGGGCCAACGTCCTGACTTTC. The encoded protein is CASSLIQGGAGANVLTF.

V usage is TRBV10-3 and J usage is TRBJ2-3, with 11 positions matching TRBD2. The CDR3 covers 17 residues. The V gene's germline CDR1 is ENHRY and CDR2 SYGVKD. V was clipped by 3 bases and J by 2 bases; unmatched bases: 7. CDR3 region: CAISDPSGGPDTDTQYF. CDR3 DNA: TGTGCCATCAGTGACCCTAGCGGGGGGCCGGACACAGATACGCAGTATTTT.